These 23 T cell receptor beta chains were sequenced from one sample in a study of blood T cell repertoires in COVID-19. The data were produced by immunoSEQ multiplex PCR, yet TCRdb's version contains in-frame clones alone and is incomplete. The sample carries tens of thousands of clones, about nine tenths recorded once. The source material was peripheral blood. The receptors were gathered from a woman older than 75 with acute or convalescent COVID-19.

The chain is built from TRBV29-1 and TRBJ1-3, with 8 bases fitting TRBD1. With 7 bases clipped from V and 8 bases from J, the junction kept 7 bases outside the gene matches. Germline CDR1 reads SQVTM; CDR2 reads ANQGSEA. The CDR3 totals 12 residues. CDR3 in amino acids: CSAEDRVDTIYF. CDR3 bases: TGCAGCGCCGAGGACAGGGTAGACACCATATATTTT. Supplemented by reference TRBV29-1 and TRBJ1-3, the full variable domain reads SAVISQKPSRDICQRGTSLTIQCQVDSQVTMMFWYRQQPGQSLTLIATANQGSEATYESGFVIDKFPISRPNLTFSTLTVSNMSPEDSSIYLCSAEDRVDTIYFGEGSWLTVV.

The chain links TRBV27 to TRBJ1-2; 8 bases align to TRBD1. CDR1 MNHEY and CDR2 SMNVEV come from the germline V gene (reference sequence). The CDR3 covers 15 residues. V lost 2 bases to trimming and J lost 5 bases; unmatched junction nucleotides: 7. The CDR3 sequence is CASSLRAGGVYGYTF. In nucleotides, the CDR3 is TGTGCCAGCAGTTTAAGGGCAGGGGGCGTTTATGGCTACACCTTC.

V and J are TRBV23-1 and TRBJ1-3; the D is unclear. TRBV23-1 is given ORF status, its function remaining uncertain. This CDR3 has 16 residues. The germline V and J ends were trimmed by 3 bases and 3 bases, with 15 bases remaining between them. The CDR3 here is CASSQPVVGGGNTIYF. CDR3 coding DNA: TGCGCCAGCAGTCAGCCGGTAGTTGGTGGTGGAAACACCATATATTTT.

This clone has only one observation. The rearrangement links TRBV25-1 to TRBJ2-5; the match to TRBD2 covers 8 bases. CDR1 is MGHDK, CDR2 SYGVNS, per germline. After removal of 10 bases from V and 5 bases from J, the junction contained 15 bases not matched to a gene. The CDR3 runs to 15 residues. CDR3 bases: TGTGCCACCTCTCCCAATGGACTAGCCGGGGAGACCCAGTACTTC. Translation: CATSPNGLAGETQYF.

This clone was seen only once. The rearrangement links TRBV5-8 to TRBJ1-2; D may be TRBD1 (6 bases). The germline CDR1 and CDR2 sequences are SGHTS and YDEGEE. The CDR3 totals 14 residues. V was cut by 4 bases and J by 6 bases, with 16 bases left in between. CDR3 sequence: CASSATSQGHGYTF. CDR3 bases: TGTGCCAGCAGCGCGACCTCACAGGGCCATGGCTACACCTTC.

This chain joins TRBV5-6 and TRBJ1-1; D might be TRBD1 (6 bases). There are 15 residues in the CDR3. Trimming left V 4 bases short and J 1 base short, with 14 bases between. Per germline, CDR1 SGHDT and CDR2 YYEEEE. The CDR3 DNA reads TGTGCCAGCAGCATTCTCAGGGGCGCGAACACTGAAGCTTTCTTT. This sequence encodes CASSILRGANTEAFF.

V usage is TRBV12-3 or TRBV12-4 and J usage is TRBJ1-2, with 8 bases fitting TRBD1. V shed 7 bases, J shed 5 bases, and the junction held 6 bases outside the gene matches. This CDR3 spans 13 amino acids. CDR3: CASTPQGAYGYTF. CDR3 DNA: TGTGCCAGCACCCCCCAGGGGGCTTATGGCTACACCTTC.

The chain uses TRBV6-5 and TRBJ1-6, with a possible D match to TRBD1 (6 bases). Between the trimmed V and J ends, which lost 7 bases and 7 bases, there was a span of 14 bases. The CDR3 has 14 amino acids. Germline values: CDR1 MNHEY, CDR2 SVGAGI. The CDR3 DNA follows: TGTGCCAGCATCCTGGACAGAGTCAATTCACCCCTCCACTTT. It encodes CASILDRVNSPLHF.

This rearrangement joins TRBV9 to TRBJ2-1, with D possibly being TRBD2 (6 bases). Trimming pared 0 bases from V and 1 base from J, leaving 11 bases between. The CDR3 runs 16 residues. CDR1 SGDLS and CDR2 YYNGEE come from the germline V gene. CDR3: CASSVASDQSYNEQFF. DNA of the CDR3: TGTGCCAGCAGCGTAGCTAGCGACCAGTCCTACAATGAGCAGTTCTTC.

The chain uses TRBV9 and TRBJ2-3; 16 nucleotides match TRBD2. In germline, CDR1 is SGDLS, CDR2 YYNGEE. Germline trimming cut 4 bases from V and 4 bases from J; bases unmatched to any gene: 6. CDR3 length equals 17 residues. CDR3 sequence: CASSLGTSGRAADTQYF. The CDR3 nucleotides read TGTGCCAGCAGCCTCGGGACTAGCGGGAGGGCGGCAGATACGCAGTATTTT. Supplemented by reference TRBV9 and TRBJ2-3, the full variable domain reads DSGVTQTPKHLITATGQRVTLRCSPRSGDLSVYWYQQSLDQGLQFLIQYYNGEERAKGNILERFSAQQFPDLHSELNLSSLELGDSALYFCASSLGTSGRAADTQYFGPGTRLTVL.

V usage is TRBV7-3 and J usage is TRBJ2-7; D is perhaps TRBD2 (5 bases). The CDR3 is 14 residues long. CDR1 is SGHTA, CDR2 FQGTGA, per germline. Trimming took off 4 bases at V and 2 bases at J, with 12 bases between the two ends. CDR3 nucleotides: TGTGCCAGCAGCTCATTCGGGGATCCCTACGAGCAGTACTTC. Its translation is CASSSFGDPYEQYF.

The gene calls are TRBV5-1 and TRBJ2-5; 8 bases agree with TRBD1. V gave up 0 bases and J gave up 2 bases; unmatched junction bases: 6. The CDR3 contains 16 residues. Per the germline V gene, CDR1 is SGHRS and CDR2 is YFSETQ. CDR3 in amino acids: CASSLARTGSQETQYF. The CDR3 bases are TGCGCCAGCAGCTTGGCGCGGACAGGGAGTCAAGAGACCCAGTACTTC.

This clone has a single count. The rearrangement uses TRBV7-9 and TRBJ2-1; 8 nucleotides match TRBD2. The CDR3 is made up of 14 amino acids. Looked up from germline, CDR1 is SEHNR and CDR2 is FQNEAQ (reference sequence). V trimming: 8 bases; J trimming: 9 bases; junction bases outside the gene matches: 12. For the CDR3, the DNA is TGTGCCAGCTCTAGCCGGGGGGGCGGGTCTGAGCAGTTCTTC. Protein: CASSSRGGGSEQFF.

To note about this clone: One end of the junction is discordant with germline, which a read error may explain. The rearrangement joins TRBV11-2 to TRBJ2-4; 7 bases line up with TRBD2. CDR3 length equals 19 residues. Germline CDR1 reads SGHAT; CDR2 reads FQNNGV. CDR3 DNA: TGTCCCAGCAGCTCCTTCAAAACGCGGGAGTGGGGGGTGGGGAACATTCAGTACTTC. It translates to CPSSSFKTREWGVGNIQYF. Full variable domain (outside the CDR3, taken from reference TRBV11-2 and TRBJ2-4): EAGVAQSPRYKIIEKRQSVAFWCNPISGHATLYWYQQILGQGPKLLIQFQNNGVVDDSQLPKDRFSAERLKGVDSTLKIQPAKLEDSAVYLCPSSSFKTREWGVGNIQYFGAGTRLSVL.

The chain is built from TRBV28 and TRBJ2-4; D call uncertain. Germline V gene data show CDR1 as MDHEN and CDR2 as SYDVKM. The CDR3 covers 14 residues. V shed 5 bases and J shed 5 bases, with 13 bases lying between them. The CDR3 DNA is TGTGCCAGCAGTCTCCCCACGTCGGAAAACATTCAGTACTTC. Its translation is CASSLPTSENIQYF.

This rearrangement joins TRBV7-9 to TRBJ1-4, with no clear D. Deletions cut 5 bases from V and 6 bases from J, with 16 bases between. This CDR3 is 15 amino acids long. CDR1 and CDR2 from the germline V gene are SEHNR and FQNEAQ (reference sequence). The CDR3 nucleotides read TGTGCCAGCAGCGGGAGGGAGGAGTATTATGAAAAACTGTTTTTT. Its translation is CASSGREEYYEKLFF.

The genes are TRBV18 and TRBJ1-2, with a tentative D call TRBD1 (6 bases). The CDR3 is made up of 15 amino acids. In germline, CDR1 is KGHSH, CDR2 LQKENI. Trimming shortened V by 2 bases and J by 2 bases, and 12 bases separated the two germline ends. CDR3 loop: CASSPRQALNYGYTF. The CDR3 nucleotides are TGTGCCAGCTCACCAAGACAGGCATTAAACTATGGCTACACCTTC.

CDR3 nucleotides: TGCGCCAGCAGTCGGGGGGTCAATACGAACACTGAAGCTTTCTTT. This sequence encodes CASSRGVNTNTEAFF. This rearrangement joins TRBV5-1 to TRBJ1-1, with a weak D call TRBD1 (5 bases). CDR1 and CDR2 from the germline V gene are SGHRS and YFSETQ. The ends were cut back, 5 bases at V and 1 base at J, with 15 bases in the middle. The CDR3 consists of 15 residues.

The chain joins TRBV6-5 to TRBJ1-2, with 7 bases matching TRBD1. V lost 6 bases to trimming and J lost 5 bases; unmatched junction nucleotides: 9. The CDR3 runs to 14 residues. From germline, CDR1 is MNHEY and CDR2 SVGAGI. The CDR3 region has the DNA TGTGCCAGCAGGCCTAACAGGGGACAGTATGGCTACACCTTC. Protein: CASRPNRGQYGYTF.

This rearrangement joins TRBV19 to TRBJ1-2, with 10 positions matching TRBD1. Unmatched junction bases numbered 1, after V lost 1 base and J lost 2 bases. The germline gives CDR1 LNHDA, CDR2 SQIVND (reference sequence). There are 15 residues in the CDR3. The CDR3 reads CASSIGQGANYGYTF. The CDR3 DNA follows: TGTGCCAGTAGTATAGGACAGGGGGCAAACTATGGCTACACCTTC.

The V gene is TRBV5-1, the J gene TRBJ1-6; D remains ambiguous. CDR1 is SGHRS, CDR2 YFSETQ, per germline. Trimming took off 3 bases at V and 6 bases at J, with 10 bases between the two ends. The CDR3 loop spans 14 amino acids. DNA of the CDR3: TGCGCCAGCAGCTCGGACGGGGTTAATTCACCCCTCCACTTT. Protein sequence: CASSSDGVNSPLHF.

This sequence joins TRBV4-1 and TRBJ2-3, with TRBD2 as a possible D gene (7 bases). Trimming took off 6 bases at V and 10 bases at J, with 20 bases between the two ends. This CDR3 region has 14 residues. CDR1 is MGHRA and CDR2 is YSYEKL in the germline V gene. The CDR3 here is CASSGGADETPQYF. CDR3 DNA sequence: TGCGCCAGCAGTGGGGGGGCCGACGAGACTCCGCAGTATTTT.

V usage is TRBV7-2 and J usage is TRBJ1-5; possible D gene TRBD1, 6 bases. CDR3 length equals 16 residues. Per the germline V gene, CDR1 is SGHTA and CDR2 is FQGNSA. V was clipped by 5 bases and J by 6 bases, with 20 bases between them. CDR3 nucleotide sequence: TGTGCCAGCAGCCCGGGGGGGGGCGTCGGTGGTCAGCCCCAGCATTTT. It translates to CASSPGGGVGGQPQHF.